The entry below gives a single T cell receptor beta chain sequence along with its context. This record comes from a study of blood T cell repertoires in COVID-19. About the study: From the United States, Italy and Spain came samples of acute and convalescent COVID-19. T cells, B-cell-depleted T cells, or PBMCs provided the cDNA or gDNA that served as material.

As handled by the study authors: For nucleated cells, counts were estimated from reference gene primer amplification. Clones were sequenced by immunoSEQ multiplex PCR, and TCRdb holds only the in-frame ones, with some missing. That table supplies the V and J calls and clone size; D and trimming were determined from the DNA. The data contain under 150,000 clones, roughly 81% of them singletons. Trimming took off 6 bases at V and 0 bases at J, with 9 bases between the two ends. Germline-derived CDR1 and CDR2 are SQVTM and ANQGSEA. This CDR3 spans 13 amino acids. Sequences were obtained from peripheral blood. The chain couples TRBV29-1 to TRBJ2-1; no clear D. This receptor was identified in a man aged 35 to 55 with acute or convalescent COVID-19. The CDR3 region has the DNA TGCAGCGTGAGTAAAAGCTCCTACAATGAGCAGTTCTTC. Its protein is CSVSKSSYNEQFF.